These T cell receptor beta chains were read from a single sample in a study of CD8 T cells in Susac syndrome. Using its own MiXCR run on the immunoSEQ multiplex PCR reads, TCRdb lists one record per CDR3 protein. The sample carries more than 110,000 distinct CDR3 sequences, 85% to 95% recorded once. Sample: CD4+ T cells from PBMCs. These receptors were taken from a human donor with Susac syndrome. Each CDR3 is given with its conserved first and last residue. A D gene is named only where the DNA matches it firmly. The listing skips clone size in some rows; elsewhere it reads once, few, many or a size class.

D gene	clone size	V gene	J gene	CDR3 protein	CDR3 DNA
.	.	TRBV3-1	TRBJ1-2	CASEGTDWGYTF	TGTGCCAGCGAAGGGACCGATTGGGGCTACACCTTC
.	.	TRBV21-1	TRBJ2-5	CASSYRKDRGPQETQYF	TGTGCCAGCAGCTACCGGAAGGACAGGGGCCCTCAAGAGACCCAGTACTTC
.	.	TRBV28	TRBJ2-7	CASSSGVYEQYF	TGTGCCAGCAGTTCTGGGGTTTACGAGCAGTACTTC
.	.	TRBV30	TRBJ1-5	CAWSVQGRSNQPQHF	TGTGCCTGGAGTGTCCAGGGACGGAGCAATCAGCCCCAGCATTTT
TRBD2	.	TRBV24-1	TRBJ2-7	CATSEGAGGSYEQYF	TGTGCCACCAGTGAGGGTGCGGGAGGCTCCTACGAGCAGTACTTC
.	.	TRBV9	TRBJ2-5	CASSVGQSGETQYF	TGTGCCAGCAGCGTAGGACAGAGTGGAGAGACCCAGTACTTC
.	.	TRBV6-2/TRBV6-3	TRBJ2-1	CASSEQGQEQFF	TGTGCCAGCAGTGAACAGGGTCAGGAGCAGTTCTTC
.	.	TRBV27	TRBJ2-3	CASTPGGARRTDTQYF	TGTGCCAGCACCCCCGGGGGAGCCAGACGCACAGATACGCAGTATTTT
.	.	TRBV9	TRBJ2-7	CASSVDPRARSYEQYF	TGTGCCAGCAGCGTAGATCCCCGGGCCCGCTCCTACGAGCAGTACTTC
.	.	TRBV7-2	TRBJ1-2	CASSNRDTFRIAF	TGTGCCAGCAGCAACCGGGACACCTTCCGAATCGCCTTC
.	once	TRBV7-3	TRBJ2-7	CASRTGGASSGKAYEQYF	TGTGCCAGCAGGACCGGTGGGGCTTCTTCCGGCAAGGCCTACGAGCAGTACTTC
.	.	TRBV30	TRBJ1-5	CAWSGQGGQPQHF	TGTGCCTGGAGTGGGCAGGGAGGTCAGCCCCAGCATTTT
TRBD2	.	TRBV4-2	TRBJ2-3	CASSQDSGIWTDTQYF	TGTGCCAGCAGCCAAGACAGCGGGATATGGACAGATACGCAGTATTTT
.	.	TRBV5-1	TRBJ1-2	CASSEGVDYGYTF	TGCGCCAGCAGCGAGGGGGTGGACTATGGCTACACCTTC
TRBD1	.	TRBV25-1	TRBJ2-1	CASSEFGTGGDNEQFF	TGTGCCAGCAGTGAATTTGGGACAGGAGGTGATAATGAGCAGTTCTTC
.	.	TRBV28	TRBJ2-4	CASSPSGTAKNIQYF	TGTGCCAGCAGTCCCTCCGGGACAGCCAAAAACATTCAGTACTTC
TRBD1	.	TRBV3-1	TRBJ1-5	CASSYGTGANQPQHF	TGTGCCAGCAGCTACGGGACAGGGGCCAATCAGCCCCAGCATTTT
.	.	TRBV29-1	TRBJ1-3	CSVDGSSGNTIYF	TGCAGCGTTGACGGGAGCTCTGGAAACACCATATATTTT
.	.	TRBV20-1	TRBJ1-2	CSARAVYGYTF	TGCAGTGCTAGGGCGGTCTATGGCTACACCTTC
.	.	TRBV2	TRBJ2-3	CASSGGFPDTQYF	TGTGCCAGCAGTGGAGGGTTTCCGGATACGCAGTATTTT
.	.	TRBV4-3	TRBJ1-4	CASSQEGTSPNEKLFF	TGCGCCAGCAGCCAAGAAGGGACATCGCCTAATGAAAAACTGTTTTTT
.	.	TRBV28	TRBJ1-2	CASRTHYGYTF	TGTGCCAGCAGGACACACTATGGCTACACCTTC
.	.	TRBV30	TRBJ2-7	CAWRDSSYEQYF	TGTGCCTGGAGGGACAGCTCCTACGAGCAGTACTTC
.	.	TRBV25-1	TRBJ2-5	CASSGWTALQETQYF	TGTGCCAGCAGTGGCTGGACAGCACTCCAAGAGACCCAGTACTTC
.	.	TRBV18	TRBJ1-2	CASSRSSGEDGYTF	TGTGCCAGCTCACGCTCCTCAGGGGAGGATGGCTACACCTTC
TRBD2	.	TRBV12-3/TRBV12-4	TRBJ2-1	CASSPTGLAGGIGQFF	TGTGCCAGCAGTCCCACGGGACTAGCGGGAGGGATTGGGCAGTTCTTC
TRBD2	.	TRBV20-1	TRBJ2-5	CSAPLGSGVLETQYF	TGCAGTGCCCCCCTCGGCAGCGGGGTGTTAGAGACCCAGTACTTC
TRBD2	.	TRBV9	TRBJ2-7	CASSPKSGRSYEQYF	TGTGCCAGCAGCCCCAAGAGCGGGAGGTCCTACGAGCAGTACTTC
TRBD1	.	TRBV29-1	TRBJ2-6	CSVREGASGANVLTF	TGCAGCGTTCGTGAGGGGGCCTCTGGGGCCAACGTCCTGACTTTC
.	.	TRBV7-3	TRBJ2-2	CASSLPQITGELFF	TGTGCCAGCAGCTTACCCCAGATCACCGGGGAGCTGTTTTTT
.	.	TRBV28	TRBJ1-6	CASSLSAVPPNNSPLHF	TGTGCCAGCAGTTTGTCTGCAGTTCCACCTAATAATTCACCCCTCCACTTT
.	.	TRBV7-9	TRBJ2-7	CASSLVSGRGIHEQYF	TGTGCCAGCAGCTTAGTTTCTGGTCGAGGGATCCACGAGCAGTACTTC
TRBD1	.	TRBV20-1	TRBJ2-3	CSARHLTGTGGSTDTQYF	TGCAGTGCTAGACATTTAACCGGGACAGGGGGCTCCACAGATACGCAGTATTTT
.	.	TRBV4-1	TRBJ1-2	CASSQDLRDWSGYTF	TGCGCCAGCAGCCAAGATCTTCGAGATTGGTCTGGCTACACCTTC
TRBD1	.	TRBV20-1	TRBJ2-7	CSARSPGTGDGSYEQYF	TGCAGTGCTAGAAGTCCCGGGACAGGGGATGGGTCCTACGAGCAGTACTTC
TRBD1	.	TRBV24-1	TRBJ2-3	CATRGTGGTDTQYF	TGTGCCACCAGAGGGACAGGGGGCACAGATACGCAGTATTTT
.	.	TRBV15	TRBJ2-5	CATSRVRETQYF	TGTGCCACCAGCAGAGTACGAGAGACCCAGTACTTC
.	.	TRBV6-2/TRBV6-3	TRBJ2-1	CASSLDSLGEQFF	TGTGCCAGCAGCCTGGACTCCCTAGGTGAGCAGTTCTTC
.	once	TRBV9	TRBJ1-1	CASSVVSNTEAFF	TGTGCCAGCAGCGTAGTGAGCAACACTGAAGCTTTCTTT
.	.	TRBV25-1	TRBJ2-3	CASSEMTAADTQYF	TGTGCCAGCAGTGAAATGACAGCGGCAGATACGCAGTATTTT
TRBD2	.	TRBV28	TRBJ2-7	CASSLTLGAGGSYEQYF	TGTGCCAGCAGTTTAACCCTAGGAGCGGGAGGTTCCTACGAGCAGTACTTC
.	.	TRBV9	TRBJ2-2	CASSVYGNTGELFF	TGTGCCAGCAGCGTCTACGGCAATACCGGGGAGCTGTTTTTT
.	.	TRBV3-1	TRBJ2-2	CASSQYTPGQGVNTGELFF	TGTGCCAGCAGCCAATACACTCCAGGGCAGGGAGTGAACACCGGGGAGCTGTTTTTT
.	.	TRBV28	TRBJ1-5	CASSLFMAGNQPQHF	TGTGCCAGCAGTTTATTCATGGCAGGAAATCAGCCCCAGCATTTT
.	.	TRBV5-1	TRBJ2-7	CASRTTGETYEQYF	TGCGCCAGCAGAACGACAGGTGAGACCTACGAGCAGTACTTC
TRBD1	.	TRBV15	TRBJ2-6	CATSGIWGQEKSGANVLTF	TGTGCCACCAGCGGGATTTGGGGACAGGAAAAGAGTGGGGCCAACGTCCTGACTTTC
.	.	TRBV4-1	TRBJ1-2	CASNYGYTF	TGCGCCAGCAACTATGGCTACACCTTC
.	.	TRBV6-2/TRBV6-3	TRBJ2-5	CASSPRPKETQYF	TGTGCCAGCAGTCCTCGACCGAAAGAGACCCAGTACTTC
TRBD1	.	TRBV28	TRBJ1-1	CASTLRQGLEAFF	TGTGCCAGCACCCTGAGACAGGGACTTGAAGCTTTCTTT
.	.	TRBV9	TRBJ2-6	CASSPNTWANVLTF	TGTGCCAGCAGCCCTAACACCTGGGCCAACGTCCTGACTTTC
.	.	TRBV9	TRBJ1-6	CASSAGGLVNSPLHF	TGTGCCAGCAGCGCGGGAGGGTTGGTTAATTCACCCCTCCACTTT
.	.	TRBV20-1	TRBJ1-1	CSAPGFFSPSEAFF	TGCAGTGCTCCAGGGTTTTTTTCCCCCAGTGAAGCTTTCTTT
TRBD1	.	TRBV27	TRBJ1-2	CASTRTGSYGYTF	TGTGCCAGCACTCGGACAGGGAGCTATGGCTACACCTTC